Each of the 8 T cell receptor beta chains below was sequenced from the same sample in a study of blood T cell repertoires in COVID-19. TCRdb's copy holds only in-frame clones and misses some; the assay was immunoSEQ multiplex PCR. The sample includes more than 300,000 clones, approximately 93% of them seen just once. Material for sequencing was PBMCs or T cells enriched from blood (not recorded which). These TCRs come from a woman in her thirties or forties who had been exposed to COVID-19.

This clone has a single count. The rearrangement joins TRBV6-5 to TRBJ2-5, with D perhaps TRBD2 (6 bases). The CDR3 runs 14 residues. Germline values: CDR1 MNHEY, CDR2 SVGAGI. The germline V and J ends were trimmed by 2 bases and 5 bases, with 12 bases remaining between them. The DNA of the CDR3 is TGTGCCAGCAGTTACGATAGGGGACTGGAGACCCAGTACTTC. It specifies CASSYDRGLETQYF.

The V and J genes are TRBV7-2 and TRBJ1-1; D uncertain. V was pared by 3 bases and J by 0 bases, with 11 bases between. CDR3 size: 15 residues. Germline CDR1 SGHTA, CDR2 FQGNSA. CDR3 amino acids: CASSLGALMNTEAFF. CDR3 DNA: TGTGCCAGCAGCTTGGGAGCCCTTATGAACACTGAAGCTTTCTTT.

The chain recombines TRBV7-9 with TRBJ2-5; D is perhaps TRBD2 (6 bases). Trimming left V 0 bases short and J 5 bases short, with 10 bases between. The CDR3 runs to 14 residues. Germline lookup yields CDR1 SEHNR and CDR2 FQNEAQ (reference sequence). In DNA, the CDR3 is TGTGCCAGCAGCTTAGCGGGAGGAGGGGAGACCCAGTACTTC. Translation gives CASSLAGGGETQYF.

The chain has TRBV27 and TRBJ1-2, with 9 bases matching TRBD1. Per the germline V gene, CDR1 is MNHEY and CDR2 is SMNVEV (reference sequence). The V segment lost 6 bases and the J segment 5 bases; nucleotides outside the gene matches: 7. This CDR3 has 14 amino acids. The CDR3 loop is CASSTGTGLYGYTF. The CDR3 DNA reads TGTGCCAGCAGCACCGGGACAGGGTTGTATGGCTACACCTTC.

Note on this clone: An end of the junction does not agree with germline; a read error may underlie this. This chain connects TRBV6-5 to TRBJ1-2, with D tentatively TRBD1 (6 bases). The CDR3 runs to 13 residues. The germline V gene encodes CDR1 MNHEY and CDR2 SVGAGI. CDR3 in DNA: TGTGCCTGCAGACCGGGACAACTCTATGGCTACACCTTC. Its protein product is CACRPGQLYGYTF.

The count of this clone is one. The rearrangement links TRBV13 to TRBJ2-7; D is unclear. Looked up from germline, CDR1 is PRHDT and CDR2 is FYEKMQ (reference sequence). The CDR3 runs to 12 residues. V lost 8 bases and J lost 0, with 8 bases in between. In nucleotides, the CDR3 is TGTGCCAGCGGCCCAAGCTCCTACGAGCAGTACTTC. It encodes CASGPSSYEQYF. Drawing the rest from reference TRBV13 and TRBJ2-7, the complete variable domain is AAGVIQSPRHLIKEKRETATLKCYPIPRHDTVYWYQQGPGQDPQFLISFYEKMQSDKGSIPDRFSAQQFSDYHSELNMSSLELGDSALYFCASGPSSYEQYFGPGTRLTVT.

V gene TRBV7-8 combines with J gene TRBJ2-5; D may be TRBD2 (5 bases). The CDR3 has 14 residues. CDR1 SGHVS and CDR2 FQNEAQ come from the germline V gene. Trimming pared 5 bases from V and 2 bases from J, leaving 12 bases between. CDR3 nucleotide sequence: TGTGCCAGCAGCATACCGGGGTTGCAAGAGACCCAGTACTTC. It encodes CASSIPGLQETQYF.

This rearrangement joins TRBV24-1 to TRBJ2-1; 14 bases are a match to TRBD2. Germline trimming cut 4 bases from V and 6 bases from J; bases unmatched to any gene: 4. This CDR3 contains 16 residues. CDR1 is KGHDR and CDR2 is SFDVKD in the germline V gene. This chain's CDR3 is CATSDPGLAGVNEQFF. The CDR3, as DNA: TGTGCCACCAGTGACCCGGGACTAGCGGGAGTCAATGAGCAGTTCTTC.